This entry is about one T cell receptor (beta chain). This clone was seen just once. Its antigen specificity is not known. The input lacks base qualities; no much larger clone sits a single base away. These data originate in a study of cytomegalovirus exposure and HLA in healthy donors (dated by TCRdb to 2016 to 2017). About the study as a whole: An earlier analysis of some 550 of the donors reported about 250 Gb of sequence data and 100 million to 140 million unique TCR beta sequences from about 200 million T cells. About 280 gigabases of sequencing data and roughly 80 million unique TCR sequences made up an early release that covered fewer than 650 HLA-typed donors. The genetic ancestry cluster associated with self-reported Caucasian donors included around 76% of the roughly 400 genotyped donors. The study was designed to test whether signatures of past pathogen exposure could be identified by cataloging public T cell receptors. The study profiled the T cell repertoires of 550 to 700 subjects by immunosequencing and related them to cytomegalovirus serostatus. Besides the first cohort of 500 to 700 subjects, a separate validation cohort made up of over a hundred different subjects was used. To predict cytomegalovirus infection status, the study combined high-throughput TCR immunosequencing, statistical association of individual TCRs with disease status, and machine learning. In a later analysis, previously published TCR beta repertoires from hundreds of donors were re-analyzed and high-resolution HLA genotyping was added so that TCR occurrence patterns could be studied. Rather than using new phenotypic data, the later analysis identified candidate immune exposures from TCR beta sequences and from how often those sequences occurred across donors. To decide whether each TCR beta V gene segment behaved as functional or pseudogenic, an earlier analysis of nearly 600 of the donors relied on high-throughput TCR beta sequencing. Donor age, sex, ethnicity and CMV serostatus were compiled alongside the repertoire data. A later genetic analysis used genome-wide SNP genotypes for about 60% of the roughly 700 donors, treating that subset as a discovery cohort. Every repertoire in the discovery cohort had been generated on one and the same sequencing platform. HLA typing included class I and class II loci at four-digit resolution. The number of typed donors differed by locus: about 620-630 for A, B, C, DRB1 and DQB1; some 500 for DQA1; 606 for DPA1; and about 450 for DPB1. Roughly five DR-DQ haplotypes were handled as single units for association and clustering because linkage in the cohort was strong. Among about 400 genotyped donors of the cohort, an average of approximately 240,000 unique TCR beta nucleotide sequences was sequenced per donor, of which roughly 18% were non-productive.

Broad study findings and their caveats: According to a later analysis, most CMV-associated TCR beta chains appeared to be HLA-restricted, and the HLA associations seemed to be driven largely by CMV exposure. According to a later genetic analysis, donors in an Asian-associated ancestry cluster had fewer N-insertions in productive TCRs than the roughly 670-donor mean. Specific HLA alleles were associated with roughly 17,000 TCR beta sequences at a false discovery rate of 0.05 in a later analysis. A later analysis found that HLA-associated TCR beta chains were more clonally expanded and had lower generation probabilities than equally common non-associated chains. In a later analysis, several top co-occurrence clusters were reported to appear linked to parvovirus B19, influenza, CMV and Epstein-Barr virus. The authors suggested that the approach could potentially be extended to other disease states and immunological phenotypes. Because HLA typing was missing for some donors at each locus, association tests included only the typed subset. In a later analysis, TCR association rates were found to vary across HLA loci, with the most associated TCRs seen for DRB1 alleles and the fewest for HLA-C alleles. Linkage disequilibrium might explain the correlated functional status among segregating V segments, but an unknown experimental factor could not be ruled out. In this cohort, only TCR beta chains were sequenced, and detectable features were limited by the absence of alpha or paired-chain data. Because counts were too low, fewer than 20 rarely observed V segments, including chromosome 9 orphons, were excluded from the earlier analysis of 587 of the donors. An association between a missense DCLRE1C variant and V-gene and J-gene trimming of TCR beta chains was found in a later genetic analysis and replicated in an independent cohort. When HLA alleles, especially DR and DQ, strongly co-occurred, attributing TCR associations to individual alleles was difficult. The study listed 150 to 200 TCR beta chains as associated with cytomegalovirus. A cluster of highly shared sequence variants was judged likely to represent a technical artifact of the sequencing pipeline. Three of the identified cytomegalovirus-associated TCR beta chains were confirmed in vitro to be specific for cytomegalovirus antigens. Immune exposure information for the cohort was limited to CMV serostatus. Cytomegalovirus status was reported to be diagnosed by the classifier with high specificity and sensitivity in both the original and validation cohorts. A further reported finding was that TCR beta sequences accurately predicted the HLA-A and HLA-B alleles for most subjects in the first cohort. While some public TCRs were present in many individuals, most TCR sequences turned up only very rarely across donors. Broadly in line with IMGT annotations, most TCR beta V segments showed up in productive rearrangements about 87% or about 30% of the time in an earlier analysis of 450 to 750 of the donors. The presence/absence analyses assumed that sequencing depth was roughly uniform across donors, and that assumption may not be true.

Library prep was done by the immunoSEQ multiplex PCR assay. The multiplex PCR relied on a mix of 60 forward primers for TCR Vbeta segments and 13 reverse primers for TCR Jbeta segments. The CDR3 region of rearranged TCR beta genes was amplified from genomic DNA with a multiplex PCR assay. Amplified TCR beta libraries were sequenced as 87-base-pair reads on the Illumina HiSeq System. Per the original workflow: Across the 640 or so repertoires, a later analysis counted approximately 83 million unique TCR beta chains, 9.5 million to 13 million of which were shared by at least two donors. A nearest-neighbor algorithm error-corrected the raw reads and collapsed the reads into unique sequences, merging closely related sequences to remove PCR and sequencing errors. Alignment of CDR3 sequences to IMGT reference sequences was used to assign V, D and J gene segments. For a sequence to be retained, at least a six-nucleotide match to both a V gene segment and a J gene segment was required. Rearrangements were classified as productive when the CDR3 lacked stop codons and remained in frame with V and J, and all other rearrangements were classified as non-productive. Following IMGT convention, CDR3 was defined as the stretch from the second conserved V-encoded cysteine up to the conserved J-encoded phenylalanine. In an earlier analysis of roughly 580 of the donors, sequences lacking an unambiguous match to a single V gene segment were excluded. In an earlier analysis of about 590 of the donors, a V segment was called functional when productive rearrangements were above 56.7%, and segregating when the standard deviation between donors exceeded 5%. To diagnose cytomegalovirus status from the catalog of TCR beta chain sequences, a statistical classification framework was built. In a later analysis, V and J genes were assigned by comparing TCR nucleotide sequences against IMGT/GENE-DB human TR gene sequences. A later analysis assigned CDR3 sequences and most-parsimonious VDJ recombination scenarios with the TCRdist pipeline. A later analysis defined each TCR beta chain by its CDR3 amino acid sequence plus V-gene family, and excluded reads lacking a unique V-gene family. As a way to deal with suspected cross-contamination and a sequencing artifact, a later analysis dropped nearly 600 nucleotide sequences that were highly shared and had low generation probability. For each public chain, a later analysis derived a clonal expansion index from normalized ranks of inferred template counts within each repertoire. In a later analysis, generation probabilities were computed using a VDJ recombination model fitted to out-of-frame rearrangements, and the results were checked against IGoR. A later analysis scored TCR-TCR, TCR-HLA and TCR-CMV co-occurrence with hypergeometric tests, applying a repertoire-size bias correction to TCR pairs. False discovery rates were estimated in a later analysis by permuting HLA or CMV assignments 20 times. In a later analysis, co-occurring TCRs were grouped with DBSCAN, and TCRdist sequence similarity was added when clustering was performed within HLA-allele-positive subsets. For co-occurrence clustering, repertoires with fewer than 30,000 or more than 120,000 public chains were excluded, along with five repertoires with anomalous nucleotide sharing. Here the immuneACCESS table is served through TCRdb, limited to in-frame sequences with V and J called. Missing clones are a known gap in these copies; in checked studies unresolved V genes cover under half, and the rest lacks a known reason. V, J and clone size are those of that table, while D and trimming were read from the DNA. Here the sample has 120,000 to 150,000 clones; approximately 84% occur a single time. Of the sample, 1.5% to 2% is held by the ten largest clones.

The cohort comprised 710 or so healthy bone marrow donors. All cohort members were sampled while nominally healthy, although unrecorded immune exposures were likely present. The donor was CMV seronegative and belonged to the group of around 400 seronegative cohort members. A peripheral blood sample was collected from each donor, and TCR beta sequencing was performed on peripheral blood mononuclear cells. The Qiagen DNeasy Blood Extraction Kit was used to extract genomic DNA from the blood cell samples. The specimen was PBMCs. The receptor comes from a middle-aged woman in good health and CMV-seronegative.

The CDR3 region reads CASSPLGGVVTGKTYEQYF. The bases read TGTGCCAGCAGCCCCTTAGGTGGCGTCGTGACAGGGAAAACCTACGAGCAGTACTTC. The V gene is TRBV9 and the J gene is TRBJ2-7, with 7 middle bases fitting TRBD1. V and J are trimmed by 4 bases and 2 bases, and the gene matches miss 21 bases of the junction. Taken from cysteine to phenylalanine, the CDR3 has 19 residues. Left in the record is the CDR3 DNA by itself, 57 bases read in frame from the first base. According to the germline V gene, CDR1 reads SGDLS and CDR2 reads YYNGEE.